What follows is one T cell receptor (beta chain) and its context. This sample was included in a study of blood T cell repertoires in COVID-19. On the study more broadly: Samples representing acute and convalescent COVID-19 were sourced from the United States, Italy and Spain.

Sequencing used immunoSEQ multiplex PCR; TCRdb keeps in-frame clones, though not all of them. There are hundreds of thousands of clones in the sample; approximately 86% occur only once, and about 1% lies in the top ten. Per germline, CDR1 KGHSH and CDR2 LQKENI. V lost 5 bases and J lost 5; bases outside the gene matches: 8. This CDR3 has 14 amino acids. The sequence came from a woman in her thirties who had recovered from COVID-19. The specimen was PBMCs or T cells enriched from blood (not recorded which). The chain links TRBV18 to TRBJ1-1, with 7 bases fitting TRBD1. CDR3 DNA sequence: TGTGCCAGCTCAGCAAACAGGGGTGGAACTGAAGCTTTCTTT. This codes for CASSANRGGTEAFF.